The 14 T cell receptor beta chains below were found in one sample sequenced in a study of immune heterogeneity within non-small cell lung tumors. Using 32 V and 13 J primers, multiplex PCR amplified TCR beta CDR3. TCRdb fed the multiplex PCR reads into MiXCR, producing one record per CDR3 protein. The sample has 25,000 to 40,000 distinct CDR3 sequences, under 35% seen once. Bulk tumor gDNA, roughly 600 ng per sample, served as the TCR template. Biopsies, several per primary tumor and spaced far apart, were collected during surgery. Samples came from untreated patients having curative surgery for newly diagnosed non-small cell lung cancer. Sequenced sample: lung tumor tissue. All receptors derive from a man between 35 and 55 years old with non-small cell lung cancer.

This clonotype has at least ten counts. The chain joins TRBV18 to TRBJ1-2, with TRBD1 matching over 8 bases. The germline gives CDR1 KGHSH, CDR2 LQKENI. Losses at the gene ends were 0 bases for V and 4 bases for J; bases not matched to a gene: 7. CDR3 length: 16 residues. CDR3 nucleotides: TGTGCCAGCTCACCACCGAACAGGGGGTTTGGCTATGGCTACACCTTC. Encoded protein: CASSPPNRGFGYGYTF.

The chain recombines TRBV20-1 with TRBJ1-4, with 9 bases that match TRBD1. The CDR3 totals 14 residues. V lost 0 bases to trimming and J lost 7 bases; unmatched junction nucleotides: 3. In germline, CDR1 is DFQATT, CDR2 SNEGSKA (reference sequence). The CDR3 protein is CSARDPGQGEKLFF. The DNA for the CDR3 is TGCAGTGCTAGAGACCCGGGACAGGGTGAAAAACTGTTTTTT.

This clonotype was counted ten times or more. This chain uses TRBV5-1 with TRBJ1-2, with D hard to call. Per germline, CDR1 SGHRS and CDR2 YFSETQ. This CDR3 is 13 amino acids long. The ends were cut back, 6 bases at V and 2 bases at J, with 11 bases in the middle. The CDR3 spells CASTLGLNYGYTF. CDR3 coding DNA: TGCGCCAGCACTCTTGGACTAAACTATGGCTACACCTTC. Filled out from reference TRBV5-1 and TRBJ1-2, the complete variable domain reads KAGVTQTPRYLIKTRGQQVTLSCSPISGHRSVSWYQQTPGQGLQFLFEYFSETQRNKGNFPGRFSGRQFSNSRSEMNVSTLELGDSALYLCASTLGLNYGYTFGSGTRLTVV.

In its sample, this clonotype was seen many times. The rearrangement joins TRBV15 to TRBJ1-1; the D is unclear. The germline V gene has CDR1 LNHNV and CDR2 YYDKDF (reference sequence). This CDR3 is 13 amino acids long. V was cut by 0 bases and J by 3 bases, with 5 bases left in between. CDR3 coding DNA: TGTGCCACCAGCAGAGATACACACACTGAAGCTTTCTTT. Translated: CATSRDTHTEAFF.

This clonotype was recorded only once. V is TRBV24-1 and J is TRBJ2-1; a weak D match, TRBD2 (5 bases). There are 16 residues in the CDR3. Germline lookup yields CDR1 KGHDR and CDR2 SFDVKD. Trimming removed 7 bases from V and 1 base from J, with 16 bases in between. DNA of the CDR3: TGTGCCACCAGCGAGAGAGGAGGTCGGTCCTACAATGAGCAGTTCTTC. This codes for CATSERGGRSYNEQFF.

As concerns this clonotype: A clone one base away is much larger, so this may be a read error. Here the CDR3 DNA reads TGTGCCACCAGTGACATTTGGAAAGGCAATGAGCAGTTCTTC. Translation gives CATSDIWKGNEQFF. The genes are TRBV24-1 and TRBJ2-1; D not certain. The CDR3 length is 14 residues. Between the trimmed V and J ends, which lost 4 bases and 6 bases, there was a span of 12 bases. CDR1 KGHDR and CDR2 SFDVKD come from the germline V gene.

A few counts support this clonotype. The chain is built from TRBV5-1 and TRBJ2-3; TRBD2 agrees at 10 bases. V lost 0 bases, J lost 5 bases, and 15 bases stayed unmatched. CDR3 size: 19 residues. Looked up from germline, CDR1 is SGHRS and CDR2 is YFSETQ. The CDR3 nucleotides read TGCGCCAGCAGCTTGGGGTTTAGGCCTAGCGGGAGACAGAGAGATACGCAGTATTTT. It specifies CASSLGFRPSGRQRDTQYF.

By share of the sample, this clonotype is medium-sized. The chain has TRBV2 and TRBJ1-1; D gene unclear. This CDR3 region has 14 residues. Germline CDR1 is SNHLY and CDR2 is FYNNEI. V shed 2 bases and J shed 4 bases, with 11 bases lying between them. The CDR3 region is CASSEFLGGTEAFF. CDR3 coding DNA: TGTGCCAGCAGTGAATTTCTCGGAGGCACTGAAGCTTTCTTT.

The chain carries TRBV20-1 and TRBJ1-3, with D possibly being TRBD1 (5 bases). V lost 3 bases, J lost 4 bases, and 10 bases lay in between. CDR3 length equals 13 residues. Germline values: CDR1 DFQATT, CDR2 SNEGSKA (reference sequence). This chain's CDR3 is CSARANRGNTIYF. In DNA, the CDR3 is TGCAGTGCTAGGGCAAACAGGGGAAACACCATATATTTT.

This chain joins TRBV2 and TRBJ2-2; no reliable D call. Trimming took 6 bases from V and 5 from J, leaving 13 bases between them. CDR1 SNHLY and CDR2 FYNNEI come from the germline V gene. The CDR3 totals 14 residues. The chain's CDR3 is CASSERMGTGELFF. Here the CDR3 DNA reads TGTGCCAGCAGCGAGAGGATGGGGACCGGGGAGCTGTTTTTT.

In the case of this clonotype: This may be a read error, as it is one base from a much larger clone. The chain combines TRBV2 with TRBJ1-1; D not certain. The CDR3 length is 12 residues. V dropped 4 bases and J dropped 9 bases, with 12 bases sitting between them. Germline V lookup: CDR1 SNHLY, CDR2 FYNNEI. The CDR3 nucleotides are TGTGCCAGCAGTGCACGGGAGAATAAAGCTTTCTTT. Its protein product is CASSARENKAFF.

This clonotype was recorded a few times. The chain joins TRBV28 to TRBJ2-5; TRBD2 might be the D (7 bases). With 3 bases removed from V and 9 bases from J, the gap between germline ends came to 20 bases. The CDR3 is made up of 15 amino acids. Germline V gene data show CDR1 as MDHEN and CDR2 as SYDVKM. The DNA of the CDR3 is TGTGCCAGCAGTTTGGGGGGGGGCCTAACTTGGGCCCAGTACTTC. Residues: CASSLGGGLTWAQYF.

This clonotype was seen at least ten times. The genes are TRBV5-1 and TRBJ2-3, with D tentatively TRBD2 (6 bases). CDR1 SGHRS and CDR2 YFSETQ come from the germline V gene. The CDR3 has 16 residues. The V and J ends lost 0 bases and 0 bases respectively, with 11 bases between them. CDR3 coding DNA: TGCGCCAGCAGCTTGGCCGTGGGGAGGAGCACAGATACGCAGTATTTT. Its translation: CASSLAVGRSTDTQYF.

This clonotype was recorded many times. The chain's CDR3 is CASREPDRGVYGYTF. CDR3 coding DNA: TGTGCCAGCAGAGAGCCGGACAGGGGTGTGTATGGCTACACCTTC. The V call is TRBV2, the J call TRBJ1-2; 9 bases fit TRBD1. The junction had 10 bases not matched to a gene; V was cut back by 6 bases and J by 5 bases. Germline assignment: CDR1 SNHLY and CDR2 FYNNEI. This CDR3 has 15 amino acids.